A single T cell receptor beta chain is shown here with its context. Its target antigen remains unknown. No clone much larger than this one lies a single base away; base qualities are absent. The receptor library was made with the immunoSEQ multiplex PCR assay. A mixture of 60 forward primers for TCR Vbeta segments and 13 reverse primers for TCR Jbeta segments was used in the multiplex PCR. Amplification of the CDR3 region of rearranged TCR beta genes was performed with a multiplex PCR assay on genomic DNA. On the Illumina HiSeq System, the amplified TCR beta libraries were sequenced as 87-base-pair reads. As for the authors' bioinformatics: In a later analysis, some 80 million unique TCR beta chains were counted across the 690 or so repertoires, and roughly 10 million of these chains were shared by at least two donors. A nearest-neighbor algorithm error-corrected the raw reads and collapsed the reads into unique sequences, merging closely related sequences to remove PCR and sequencing errors. CDR3 sequences were aligned to IMGT reference sequences to assign V, D and J gene segments. Each retained sequence needed at least a six-nucleotide match to both a V gene segment and a J gene segment. Rearrangements were called productive when the CDR3 lacked stop codons and stayed in frame with V and J; all others were non-productive. Following IMGT convention, CDR3 was defined as the stretch from the second conserved V-encoded cysteine to the conserved J-encoded phenylalanine. In an earlier analysis of around 600 of the donors, sequences lacking an unambiguous match to a single V gene segment were excluded. In an earlier analysis of several hundred of the donors, a V segment was called functional when productive rearrangements were above 56.7%, and segregating when the standard deviation between donors exceeded 5%. A statistical classification framework was built to diagnose cytomegalovirus status from the catalog of TCR beta chain sequences. A later analysis assigned V and J genes by comparing TCR nucleotide sequences with IMGT/GENE-DB human TR gene sequences. In a later analysis, CDR3 sequences and most-parsimonious VDJ recombination scenarios were assigned using the TCRdist pipeline. A later analysis defined each TCR beta chain by its CDR3 amino acid sequence plus V-gene family, and excluded reads lacking a unique V-gene family. In a later analysis, 450 to 600 highly shared, low-generation-probability nucleotide sequences were removed to address suspected cross-contamination and a sequencing artifact. In a later analysis, a clonal expansion index was calculated for each public chain from normalized within-repertoire ranks of inferred template counts. In a later analysis, generation probabilities were computed using a VDJ recombination model fitted to out-of-frame rearrangements, and the results were checked against IGoR. In a later analysis, TCR-TCR, TCR-HLA and TCR-CMV co-occurrence was scored with hypergeometric tests, and a repertoire-size bias correction was applied to TCR pairs. To estimate false discovery rates, a later analysis permuted the HLA or CMV assignments 20 times. In a later analysis, co-occurring TCRs were grouped using DBSCAN, with TCRdist sequence similarity added in when clustering inside HLA-allele-positive subsets. For co-occurrence clustering, repertoires with fewer than 30,000 or more than 120,000 public chains were excluded, along with five repertoires with anomalous nucleotide sharing. Drawn from immuneACCESS, this table holds only the in-frame rearrangements with V and J called that TCRdb kept. Clones are partly lost; checked studies trace under half to an unresolved V gene and leave the rest unexplained. V and J calls and clone size are as listed in that table; D and trimming were resolved from the DNA. This sample holds more than 85,000 clones; roughly 80% were observed only once. 10% of the sample goes to the ten largest clones.

The data stem from a study of cytomegalovirus exposure and HLA in healthy donors (dated by TCRdb to the late 2010s). At the level of the whole study: In an earlier analysis of 550 to 750 of the donors, less than 350 Gb of sequence data and 100 million or so unique TCR beta sequences from roughly 200 million T cells were reported. A later analysis re-examined previously published TCR beta repertoires from about 700 donors and added high-resolution HLA genotyping to investigate patterns of TCR occurrence. Across 300 to 500 genotyped donors of the cohort, an average of about 200,000 unique TCR beta nucleotide sequences per donor were sequenced, and approximately 17% of those sequences were non-productive. To predict cytomegalovirus infection status, the study combined high-throughput TCR immunosequencing, statistical association of individual TCRs with disease status, and machine learning. In a later genetic analysis, genome-wide SNP genotypes for about 55% of the 666 donors were used, and that subset was treated as a discovery cohort. Typing coverage varied by locus: about 629-630 donors for A, B, C, DRB1 and DQB1; more than 500 for DQA1; more than 600 for DPA1; roughly 470 for DPB1. The study profiled the T cell repertoires of hundreds of subjects by immunosequencing and related them to cytomegalovirus serostatus. HLA typing covered class I and class II loci at four-digit resolution. The genetic ancestry cluster associated with self-reported Caucasian donors included around four fifths of the roughly 400 genotyped donors. Along with the approximately 700-subject first cohort, a separate validation cohort of around 120 different subjects was used. All discovery cohort repertoires had been generated on a single sequencing platform. An early release covering roughly 580 HLA-typed donors comprised about 300 gigabases of sequencing data and 85 million to 100 million unique TCR sequences. Donor age, sex, ethnicity and CMV serostatus were compiled together with the repertoire data. The study aimed to test whether signatures of past pathogen exposure could be identified by cataloging public T cell receptors. Rather than drawing on any new phenotypic data, the later analysis identified candidate immune exposures from TCR beta sequences and the way those sequences occurred across donors. An earlier analysis of fewer than 700 of the donors applied high-throughput TCR beta sequencing to assess whether each TCR beta V gene segment acted as functional or pseudogenic. Several DR-DQ haplotypes were handled as single units for association and clustering because linkage in the cohort was strong.

Points the paper makes about the study in general: In vitro tests confirmed that a few of the cytomegalovirus-associated TCR beta chains recognize cytomegalovirus antigens. The presence/absence analyses assumed that sequencing depth was roughly uniform across donors, and that assumption may not be true. Linkage disequilibrium might explain the correlated functional status among segregating V segments, but an unknown experimental factor could not be ruled out. In a later analysis, TCR association rates were found to vary across HLA loci, with the most associated TCRs seen for DRB1 alleles and the fewest for HLA-C alleles. In a later analysis, HLA-associated TCR beta chains showed more clonal expansion and lower generation probabilities than non-associated chains that were equally common. A further reported finding was that TCR beta sequences accurately predicted the HLA-A and HLA-B alleles for most subjects in the first cohort. In a later genetic analysis, a missense DCLRE1C variant was associated with V-gene and J-gene trimming of TCR beta chains, and the association was replicated in an independent cohort. An earlier analysis of roughly 570 of the donors showed that most TCR beta V segments appeared in productive rearrangements either about 87% or about 30% of the time, which broadly matched IMGT annotations. A later analysis associated about 17,000 TCR beta sequences with specific HLA alleles at a false discovery rate of 0.05. Compared with the 666-donor mean, donors in an Asian-associated ancestry cluster had fewer N-insertions in productive TCRs, according to a later genetic analysis. Because counts were too low, about 18 rarely observed V segments, including chromosome 9 orphons, were excluded from the earlier analysis of some 590 of the donors. Most TCR sequences were observed very rarely across donors, whereas some public TCRs were present in many individuals. In both the original and validation cohorts, the classifier was reported to diagnose cytomegalovirus status with high specificity and sensitivity. Most CMV-associated TCR beta chains appeared to be HLA-restricted in a later analysis, and the HLA associations seemed to be driven largely by CMV exposure. Some IMGT-functional V segments, including TRBV6-2 and TRBV6-3, could not be distinguished by the 87-base-pair reads and were therefore excluded. According to the authors, the approach could potentially be generalized to other disease states and immunological phenotypes. Assigning TCR associations to individual alleles was difficult when HLA alleles, especially DR and DQ, strongly co-occurred. Immune exposure information for the cohort was limited to CMV serostatus. A later analysis reported that several top co-occurrence clusters appeared linked to parvovirus B19, influenza, CMV and Epstein-Barr virus. The study listed over 150 TCR beta chains as associated with cytomegalovirus. A cluster of highly shared sequence variants was judged likely to represent a technical artifact of the sequencing pipeline. This cohort had only TCR beta chains sequenced, and the lack of alpha or paired-chain data limited which features could be detected. Because HLA typing was missing for some donors at each locus, association tests included only the typed subset.

The cohort consisted of 666 healthy bone marrow donors. At the time of sampling, all cohort members were nominally healthy, though unrecorded immune exposures were likely present. The donor was CMV seropositive and was included in the group of 289 seropositive cohort members. A peripheral blood sample was provided by each donor, and peripheral blood mononuclear cells were used for TCR beta sequencing. Genomic DNA extraction from the blood cell samples was performed with the Qiagen DNeasy Blood Extraction Kit. CDR3 length: 13 amino acids, cysteine to phenylalanine. Of all the DNA, just the CDR3 is kept, 39 bases in frame from base 1. V loses 7 bases of germline sequence and J loses 2 bases, and the interval between the two ends is 8 bases. The germline V gene provides CDR1 SNHLY and CDR2 FYNNEI.

The sample comprised PBMCs. Rearrangement joined TRBV2 to TRBJ1-4, with a weak D call of TRBD1 (6 bases match). This clonotype was sampled from a man between 25 and 39 years old in good health and CMV-seropositive. The CDR3 is CASIGQTNEKLFF. The bases are TGTGCCAGCATCGGACAGACTAATGAAAAACTGTTTTTT.